Detailed here is one T cell receptor beta chain. These data originate in a study of T cell responses to AZD1222 COVID-19 vaccine. On the study more broadly: Pooled samples include second doses given at about 4 or 12 weeks.

The CDR3 is 16 residues long. J gave up 3 bases and V 0 bases, and 4 bases lay outside the gene matches. CDR1 SGDLS and CDR2 YYNGEE come from the germline V gene. TCRdb's table, derived via immunoSEQ multiplex PCR, lists solely in-frame clones and lacks some. The sample includes about 120,000 clones, around 94% of them seen just once. The sample here was peripheral blood, taken on day 0 of AZD1222 vaccination. This chain links TRBV9 with TRBJ2-2; 8 nucleotides line up with TRBD2. The receptor comes from an adult in good health. CDR3 sequence (DNA): TGTGCCAGCAGCGTAGGCACTAGCGGTTACACCGGGGAGCTGTTTTTT. It encodes CASSVGTSGYTGELFF. Drawing the rest from reference TRBV9 and TRBJ2-2, the complete variable domain is DSGVTQTPKHLITATGQRVTLRCSPRSGDLSVYWYQQSLDQGLQFLIQYYNGEERAKGNILERFSAQQFPDLHSELNLSSLELGDSALYFCASSVGTSGYTGELFFGEGSRLTVL.